These 21 T cell receptor beta chains came from one sample sequenced in a study of T cell changes during pregnancy in multiple sclerosis. Only in-frame clones appear in the TCRdb table, and some are missing; sequencing was by immunoSEQ multiplex PCR. The sample carries around 96,000 clones, about 93% recorded once. The sample in question was peripheral blood, obtained in the first trimester of pregnancy. These receptors came from a female donor with multiple sclerosis, enrolled in a pregnancy study.

This clone was seen more than once but under ten times. The chain employs TRBV4-1 and TRBJ1-5; the match to TRBD1 covers 9 bases. The CDR3 contains 16 residues. V dropped 0 bases and J dropped 6; count of bases not matched to a gene: 6. Germline V gives CDR1 MGHRA, CDR2 YSYEKL. CDR3 residues: CASSQDQGQGGQPQHF. CDR3 sequence (DNA): TGCGCCAGCAGCCAAGATCAGGGACAGGGAGGTCAGCCCCAGCATTTT.

The chain is built from TRBV7-9 and TRBJ2-2; 8 bases agree with TRBD1. This CDR3 is 14 amino acids long. In germline, CDR1 is SEHNR, CDR2 FQNEAQ (reference sequence). Trimming removed 3 bases from V and 7 bases from J; junction bases left unmatched: 4. The CDR3 region is CASSFSGTGGELFF. Here the CDR3 DNA reads TGTGCCAGCAGCTTTTCCGGGACAGGCGGGGAGCTGTTTTTT.

CDR3: CASSSKSPGETQYF. As DNA, the CDR3 is TGTGCCAGCAGTTCTAAGAGTCCGGGGGAGACCCAGTACTTC. The V gene is TRBV6-5, the J gene TRBJ2-5, with D possibly TRBD2 on 5 matching bases. The V and J ends lost 4 bases and 5 bases respectively, with 14 bases between them. Germline CDR1 MNHEY, CDR2 SVGAGI. This CDR3 is 14 amino acids long.

This clone was counted once. The gene calls are TRBV4-1 and TRBJ1-2, with D perhaps TRBD1 (6 bases). The CDR3 consists of 12 residues. V was trimmed by 4 bases and J by 6 bases, leaving 9 bases between them. Germline loops: CDR1 MGHRA, CDR2 YSYEKL. The CDR3 DNA reads as TGCGCCAGCAGCCGGCCAGGGGATGGCTACACCTTC. Protein sequence: CASSRPGDGYTF.

The CDR3 loop is CASSTGGFYEQFF. CDR3 coding DNA: TGTGCCAGCAGTACAGGGGGGTTCTATGAGCAGTTCTTC. The J gene is TRBJ2-1, the V gene TRBV21-1; TRBD1, the table's D call, lacks a check against the DNA. TRBV21-1 is marked as a pseudogene. The CDR3 has 13 amino acids.

The chain uses TRBV5-4 and TRBJ1-1; maybe TRBD1 (5 bases). The V end lost 7 bases, the J end lost 1 base, and 11 bases lay between the germline ends. CDR1 and CDR2 (germline): SGHNT, YYREEE (reference sequence). The CDR3 length is 13 residues. CDR3 in DNA: TGTGCCAGCTATACGGACAAGAACACTGAAGCTTTCTTT. It specifies CASYTDKNTEAFF.

This clone has a single count. The gene calls are TRBV5-8 and TRBJ2-3; 10 bases are a match to TRBD1. Unmatched junction bases numbered 8, after V lost 5 bases and J lost 2 bases. Per germline, CDR1 SGHTS and CDR2 YDEGEE. This CDR3 has 16 amino acids. The CDR3 nucleotides are TGTGCCAGCAGTTGGCCGGGACAGGGGAACACAGATACGCAGTATTTT. It codes for CASSWPGQGNTDTQYF.

The rearrangement links TRBV5-1 to TRBJ2-1, with TRBD2 identical over 9 bases. The CDR3 has 15 amino acids. V shed 1 base and J 6 bases; nucleotides not matched to a gene: 5. CDR1 and CDR2 from the germline V gene are SGHRS and YFSETQ. DNA of the CDR3: TGCGCCAGCAGCTTGCCAGCGGGGGGCGTCAATGAGCAGTTCTTC. Protein: CASSLPAGGVNEQFF.

CDR3 nucleotides: TGTGCCAGCAGTGATCTAGTGCTAGCGAACACCGGGGAGCTGTTTTTT. Its translation: CASSDLVLANTGELFF. The chain has TRBV2 and TRBJ2-2; the D is unclear. V lost 3 bases and J 0 bases, leaving 11 bases between the germline ends. The germline V gene encodes CDR1 SNHLY and CDR2 FYNNEI. The CDR3 sequence is 16 residues long.

This sequence joins TRBV2 and TRBJ1-5, with 9 bases aligning to TRBD1. V shed 6 bases and J 4 bases; nucleotides not matched to a gene: 7. CDR1 and CDR2 from the germline V gene are SNHLY and FYNNEI. This CDR3 comprises 15 residues. CDR3 amino acids: CASRGGTGPNQPQHF. CDR3 sequence (DNA): TGTGCCAGCAGAGGTGGGACAGGGCCTAATCAGCCCCAGCATTTT. The full variable domain, in which reference TRBV2 and TRBJ1-5 provide the parts outside the CDR3, is EPEVTQTPSHQVTQMGQEVILRCVPISNHLYFYWYRQILGQKVEFLVSFYNNEISEKSEIFDDQFSVERPDGSNFTLKIRSTKLEDSAMYFCASRGGTGPNQPQHFGDGTRLSIL.

This clone was observed a single time. The chain has TRBV12-5 and TRBJ1-6, with D maybe TRBD1 (5 bases). Germline lookup yields CDR1 LGHNT and CDR2 FRNRAP. The CDR3 runs 17 residues. V shed 3 bases and J shed 6 bases, with 18 bases lying between them. The CDR3 region has the DNA TGTGCTAGTGGTTTTCATCCTCGACAGAACCTTAATTCACCCCTCCACTTT. As protein: CASGFHPRQNLNSPLHF.

The chain combines TRBV7-9 with TRBJ1-4; no clear D. Germline values: CDR1 SEHNR, CDR2 FQNEAQ (reference sequence). V was shortened by 1 base and J by 5 bases, with 5 bases between the two germline ends. CDR3 length equals 13 residues. The CDR3 sequence is CASSLGQNEKLFF. In DNA, the CDR3 is TGTGCCAGCAGCTTAGGCCAGAATGAAAAACTGTTTTTT.

The chain combines TRBV29-1 with TRBJ2-7; D may be TRBD2 (6 bases). The CDR3 has 14 amino acids. CDR1 and CDR2 from the germline V gene are SQVTM and ANQGSEA. Deletions cut 4 bases from V and 3 bases from J, with 16 bases between. CDR3: CSVVGGVPDYEQYF. The CDR3, as DNA: TGCAGCGTTGTGGGCGGGGTGCCAGACTACGAGCAGTACTTC.

V usage is TRBV13 and J usage is TRBJ1-1, with D perhaps TRBD1 (5 bases). Trimming took 8 bases from V and 1 from J, leaving 8 bases between them. CDR1 PRHDT and CDR2 FYEKMQ come from the germline V gene (reference sequence). This CDR3 comprises 12 residues. The CDR3 spells CASGRGNTEAFF. DNA of the CDR3: TGTGCCAGCGGGAGGGGGAACACTGAAGCTTTCTTT.

DNA for the CDR3: TGTGCCAGCAGCTCCCCAGACAGGGGGGTTTGGGAGACCCAGTACTTC. Protein sequence: CASSSPDRGVWETQYF. The chain employs TRBV7-9 and TRBJ2-5; 9 nucleotides line up with TRBD1. The ends lost 4 bases at V and 5 bases at J; junction bases unmatched: 11. Germline-derived CDR1 and CDR2 are SEHNR and FQNEAQ (reference sequence). The CDR3 loop spans 16 amino acids.

The chain has TRBV7-6 and TRBJ1-5, with D possibly TRBD1 on 6 matching bases. Per germline, CDR1 SGHVS and CDR2 FNYEAQ. This CDR3 comprises 17 residues. The V and J ends lost 2 bases and 0 bases respectively, with 14 bases between them. CDR3 DNA sequence: TGTGCCAGCAGCTTAAGGGGGTCCTCATATAGCAATCAGCCCCAGCATTTT. This codes for CASSLRGSSYSNQPQHF.

This chain connects TRBV27 to TRBJ2-1; possibly TRBD2 for D (6 bases). The CDR3 is 13 amino acids. Per the germline V gene, CDR1 is MNHEY and CDR2 is SMNVEV (reference sequence). The V gene lost 5 bases and the J gene lost 7 bases, with 12 bases spanning the gap. The CDR3 loop reads CASSTGSWNEQFF. CDR3 bases: TGTGCCAGCAGTACCGGGAGCTGGAATGAGCAGTTCTTC.

This chain joins TRBV4-1 and TRBJ2-3, with 13 bases lining up with TRBD2. Germline CDR1 reads MGHRA; CDR2 reads YSYEKL. V shed 2 bases, J shed 4 bases, and the junction held 3 bases outside the gene matches. There are 16 residues in the CDR3. CDR3 coding DNA: TGCGCCAGCAGCCAATTCGGACTAGCGGGGGCAGATACGCAGTATTTT. Protein sequence: CASSQFGLAGADTQYF.

Remarks on this clone: Other DNA sequences in the sample encode the same CDR3. The chain combines TRBV5-1 with TRBJ2-7, with a tentative D call TRBD1 (6 bases). V was pared by 0 bases and J by 0 bases, with 7 bases between. The CDR3 has 14 amino acids. The germline V gene encodes CDR1 SGHRS and CDR2 YFSETQ. The CDR3 reads CASSLGTASYEQYF. Written as DNA, the CDR3 is TGCGCCAGCAGCTTGGGGACAGCCTCCTACGAGCAGTACTTC.

In its sample, this clone was seen once. The V call is TRBV5-4, the J call TRBJ2-5, with TRBD2 as a possible D gene (5 bases). Trimming removed 4 bases from V and 4 bases from J, with 17 bases in between. CDR3 length: 15 residues. Germline loops: CDR1 SGHNT, CDR2 YYREEE (reference sequence). The CDR3 DNA follows: TGTGCCAGCAGCCCCTCCTTAGGACTGGTAGAGACCCAGTACTTC. This translates into CASSPSLGLVETQYF.

V is TRBV2 and J is TRBJ1-1, with D possibly being TRBD1 (5 bases). Trimming took 7 bases from V and 7 from J, leaving 19 bases between them. The CDR3 is 14 amino acids. Germline loops: CDR1 SNHLY, CDR2 FYNNEI. CDR3 in DNA: TGTGCCAGCACTGCAGGGATGGGTACGGATGAAGCTTTCTTT. This gives the protein CASTAGMGTDEAFF. Looking up the rest from reference TRBV2 and TRBJ1-1 gives the full variable domain: EPEVTQTPSHQVTQMGQEVILRCVPISNHLYFYWYRQILGQKVEFLVSFYNNEISEKSEIFDDQFSVERPDGSNFTLKIRSTKLEDSAMYFCASTAGMGTDEAFFGQGTRLTVV.